This T cell receptor beta chain was recorded in a study of somatic mutations in cytotoxic T cells in rheumatoid arthritis. This clone was recorded a few times. Measured with immunoSEQ multiplex PCR; TCRdb has only the in-frame clones, and not every one. The sample lists roughly 20,000 clones; over 60% were seen once. The CDR3 sequence is 11 residues long. Trimming cost V 9 bases and J 6 bases, with 13 bases left between them. Germline CDR1 and CDR2: SGHDT and YYEEEE. The source of this sequence is an adult with rheumatoid arthritis. The chain carries TRBV5-6 and TRBJ2-7; D uncertain. Sequenced: CD8+ T cells sorted from blood. CDR3 residues: CANLGYIEQYF. For the CDR3, the DNA is TGTGCCAACCTGGGGTATATCGAGCAGTACTTC.